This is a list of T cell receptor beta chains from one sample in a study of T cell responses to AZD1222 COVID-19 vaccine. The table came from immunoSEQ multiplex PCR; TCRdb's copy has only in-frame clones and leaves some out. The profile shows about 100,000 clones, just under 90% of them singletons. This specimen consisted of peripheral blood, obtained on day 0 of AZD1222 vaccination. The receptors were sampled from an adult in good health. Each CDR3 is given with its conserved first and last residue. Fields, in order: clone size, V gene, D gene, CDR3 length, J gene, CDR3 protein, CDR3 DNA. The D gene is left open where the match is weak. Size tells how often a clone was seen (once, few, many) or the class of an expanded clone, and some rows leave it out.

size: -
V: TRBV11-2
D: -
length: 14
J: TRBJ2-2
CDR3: CATQGTSNTGELFF
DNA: TGTGCCACCCAGGGGACATCGAACACCGGGGAGCTGTTTTTT

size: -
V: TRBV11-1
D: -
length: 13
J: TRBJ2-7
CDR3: CASRGKESYEQYF
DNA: TGTGCCAGCCGGGGGAAGGAATCCTACGAGCAGTACTTC

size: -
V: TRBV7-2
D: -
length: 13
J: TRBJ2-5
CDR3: CASSLTIQETQYF
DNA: TGTGCCAGCAGCCTAACAATTCAAGAGACCCAGTACTTC

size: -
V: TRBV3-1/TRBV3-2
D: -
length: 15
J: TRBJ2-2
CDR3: CASSQGAGDAGELFF
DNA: TGTGCCAGCAGCCAGGGGGCCGGAGATGCCGGGGAGCTGTTTTTT

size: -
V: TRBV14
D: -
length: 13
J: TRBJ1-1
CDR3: CASSPGINTEAFF
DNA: TGTGCCAGCAGCCCTGGCATCAACACTGAAGCTTTCTTT

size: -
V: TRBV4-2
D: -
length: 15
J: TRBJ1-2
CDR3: CASSQAGPENYGYTF
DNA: TGTGCCAGCAGCCAAGCGGGCCCTGAAAACTATGGCTACACCTTC

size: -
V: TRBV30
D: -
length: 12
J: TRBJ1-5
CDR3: CAWSARDQPQHF
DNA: TGTGCCTGGAGTGCCCGAGATCAGCCCCAGCATTTT

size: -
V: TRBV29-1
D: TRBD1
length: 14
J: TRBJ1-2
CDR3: CSVEVRTGGYGYTF
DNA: TGCAGCGTTGAAGTCAGAACAGGGGGCTATGGCTACACCTTC

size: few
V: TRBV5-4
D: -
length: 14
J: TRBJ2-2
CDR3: CASSLRGFTGELFF
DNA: TGTGCCAGCAGCTTGCGGGGGTTCACCGGGGAGCTGTTTTTT

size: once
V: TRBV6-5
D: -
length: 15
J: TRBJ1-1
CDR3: CASSYSGEQNTEAFF
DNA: TGTGCCAGCAGTTACTCGGGGGAACAGAACACTGAAGCTTTCTTT

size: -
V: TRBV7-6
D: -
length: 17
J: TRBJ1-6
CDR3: CASSALGGQSPHSPLHF
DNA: TGTGCCAGCAGCGCATTAGGTGGACAGTCTCCGCATTCACCCCTCCACTTT

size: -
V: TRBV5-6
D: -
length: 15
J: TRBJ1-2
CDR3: CASSLYGRPNYGYTF
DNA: TGTGCCAGCAGCTTGTACGGCAGGCCCAACTATGGCTACACCTTC

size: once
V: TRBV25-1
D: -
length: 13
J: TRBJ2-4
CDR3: CASSVGYQNIQYF
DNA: TGTGCCAGCAGTGTAGGGTATCAGAACATTCAGTACTTC

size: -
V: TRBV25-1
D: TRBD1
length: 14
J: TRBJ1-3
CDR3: CASQGDRGGNTIYF
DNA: TGTGCCAGCCAAGGGGACAGGGGTGGAAACACCATATATTTT

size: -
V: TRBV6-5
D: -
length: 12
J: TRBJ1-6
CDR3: CASSFVNSPLHF
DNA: TGTGCCAGCAGTTTTGTGAATTCACCCCTCCACTTT

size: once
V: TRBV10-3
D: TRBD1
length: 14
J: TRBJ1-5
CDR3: CATAGQYSNQPQHF
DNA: TGTGCCACCGCGGGACAGTATAGCAATCAGCCCCAGCATTTT

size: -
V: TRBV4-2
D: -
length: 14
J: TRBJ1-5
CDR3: CASASHPSNQPQHF
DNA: TGTGCCAGCGCGTCCCACCCTAGCAATCAGCCCCAGCATTTT

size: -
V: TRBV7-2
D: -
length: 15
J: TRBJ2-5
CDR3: CASSQGQLIKETQYF
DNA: TGTGCCAGCAGCCAAGGACAGCTCATAAAAGAGACCCAGTACTTC

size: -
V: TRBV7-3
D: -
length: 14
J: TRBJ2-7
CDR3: CASSLPGASYEQYF
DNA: TGTGCCAGCAGCTTGCCGGGGGCCTCCTACGAGCAGTACTTC

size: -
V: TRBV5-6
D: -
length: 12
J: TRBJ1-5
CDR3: CASSLGSEPQHF
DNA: TGTGCCAGCAGCTTGGGCAGTGAGCCCCAGCATTTT